Following are 3 T cell receptor beta chains from one sample sequenced in a study of blood T cells in healthy people across ages. A second PCR of about 7 to 11 cycles used a sample-barcoded 5' primer and a J-beta primer mix. MiXCR was run by TCRdb on the 5' RACE reads, yielding one entry per CDR3 protein. The data contain approximately 730,000 distinct CDR3 sequences, roughly two fifths of them singletons. Sequenced sample: blood. The receptors derive from a woman aged 55-70 years in good health.

Turning to this clonotype: This could be a read error, since a much larger clone is one nucleotide away. The chain combines TRBV18 with TRBJ2-7; D unresolved. The CDR3 totals 14 residues. CDR1 and CDR2 (germline): KGHSH, LQKENI. V lost 8 bases, J lost 1 base, and 15 bases lay in between. The CDR3: CASTRHGISYEQYF. CDR3 DNA: TGTGCCAGCACACGACATGGTATTTCCTACGAGCAGTACTTC.

This clonotype has a handful of counts. Here the CDR3 DNA reads TGTGCCATCAGTGAGAACAGGGAGGGCTACACCTTC. Translated, it gives CAISENREGYTF. This chain uses TRBV10-3 with TRBJ1-2, with D possibly TRBD1 on 6 matching bases. V was pared by 2 bases and J by 8 bases, with 9 bases between. CDR1 is ENHRY, CDR2 SYGVKD, per germline. The CDR3 has 12 amino acids.

Turning to this clonotype: With a much larger clone just one base away, this may be a read error. The rearrangement joins TRBV4-3 to TRBJ2-7; no reliable D call. This CDR3 region has 12 residues. Germline-derived CDR1 and CDR2 are LGHNA and YSLEER. V was trimmed by 0 bases and J by 9 bases, leaving 9 bases between them. The CDR3 loop reads CASSQDGFLQYF. The CDR3 coding sequence is TGCGCCAGCAGCCAAGATGGTTTTTTGCAGTACTTC.